This entry lists 28 T cell receptor beta chains sequenced from one sample in a study of response to subunit inactivated influenza vaccine. TCRdb fed the RT-PCR reads into MiXCR, producing one record per CDR3 protein. The repertoire includes about 650,000 distinct CDR3 sequences, 12% to 15% of them detected once, and 7.6% sits in the top ten. The sample in question was PBMCs from blood, obtained 14 to 15 days before vaccination. The source of these receptors is a middle-aged man who received an inactivated influenza vaccine.

This clonotype was detected a few times. The chain is built from TRBV11-2 and TRBJ2-2; 8 bases agree with TRBD2. J gave up 4 bases and V 5 bases, and 6 bases lay outside the gene matches. The germline V gene encodes CDR1 SGHAT and CDR2 FQNNGV. CDR3 length: 15 residues. The CDR3 nucleotides are TGTGCCAGCAGCATAGCGGGACGGGGCACCGGGGAGCTGTTTTTT. It specifies CASSIAGRGTGELFF.

V is TRBV15 and J is TRBJ1-2; D remains unclear. This CDR3 has 13 residues. Trimming left V 0 bases short and J 1 base short, with 3 bases between. Per the germline V gene, CDR1 is LNHNV and CDR2 is YYDKDF (reference sequence). This CDR3 reads CATSRDINYGYTF. The CDR3 coding sequence is TGTGCCACCAGCAGAGATATTAACTATGGCTACACCTTC.

The chain's CDR3 is CASSLGPANSGANVLTF. CDR3 nucleotide sequence: TGCGCCAGCAGCTTGGGGCCCGCTAACTCTGGGGCCAACGTCCTGACTTTC. This sequence joins TRBV5-1 and TRBJ2-6; D ambiguous. Trimming shortened V by 0 bases and J by 0 bases, and 10 bases separated the two germline ends. This CDR3 contains 17 residues. Germline V lookup: CDR1 SGHRS, CDR2 YFSETQ.

This clonotype was recorded many times. This sequence joins TRBV7-2 and TRBJ2-3; 9 bases are shared with TRBD2. Germline V gene sequence: CDR1 SGHTA, CDR2 FQGNSA. The CDR3 is 15 amino acids. The V and J ends lost 3 bases and 4 bases, in that order; junction bases with no gene match: 5. In DNA form, the CDR3 reads TGTGCCAGCAGCTTCGGCGGGAGGGCCCCAGATACGCAGTATTTT. Protein: CASSFGGRAPDTQYF.

This clonotype was seen ten or more times. V is TRBV11-2 and J is TRBJ2-7; maybe TRBD2 (6 bases). Germline V CDR1 and CDR2: SGHAT, FQNNGV. The CDR3 is 15 residues long. Trimming removed 4 bases at V and 4 bases at J, with 17 bases between. CDR3 DNA sequence: TGTGCCAGCAGCTCCTTGGCCGGGGGTAGATACGAGCAGTACTTC. Encoded protein: CASSSLAGGRYEQYF.

This clonotype was counted ten times or more. The rearrangement uses TRBV5-1 and TRBJ1-2; D remains unclear. CDR1 is SGHRS and CDR2 is YFSETQ in the germline V gene. V lost 0 bases to trimming and J lost 2 bases, with 8 bases between them. The CDR3 is 14 amino acids. The CDR3 region is CASSLDTRNYGYTF. The CDR3 region has the DNA TGCGCCAGCAGCTTGGACACCCGGAACTATGGCTACACCTTC.

V and J are TRBV15 and TRBJ1-2, with 7 bases identical to TRBD1. Trimming at V came to 0 bases and at J to 8 bases, leaving 6 bases not matched to a gene. The V gene's germline CDR1 is LNHNV and CDR2 YYDKDF (reference sequence). This CDR3 is built from 14 residues. This CDR3 reads CATSRDWTGEGYTF. DNA for the CDR3: TGTGCCACCAGCAGAGACTGGACAGGTGAAGGCTACACCTTC.

The V gene is TRBV25-1, the J gene TRBJ2-1; D might be TRBD2 (5 bases). The CDR3 extends over 13 amino acids. Germline-derived CDR1 and CDR2 are MGHDK and SYGVNS. The V end lost 10 bases, the J end lost 4 bases, and 14 bases lay between the germline ends. The CDR3 DNA reads TGTGCCACCACCGGGGAAGGATACAATGAGCAGTTCTTC. Protein sequence: CATTGEGYNEQFF. Looking up the rest from reference TRBV25-1 and TRBJ2-1 gives the full variable domain: EADIYQTPRYLVIGTGKKITLECSQTMGHDKMYWYQQDPGMELHLIHYSYGVNSTEKGDLSSESTVSRIRTEHFPLTLESARPSHTSQYLCATTGEGYNEQFFGPGTRLTVL.

In its sample, this clonotype was seen many times. The chain is built from TRBV29-1 and TRBJ1-1; unclear D gene. V was clipped by 4 bases and J by 1 base, with 4 bases between them. The CDR3 has 11 amino acids. The germline gives CDR1 SQVTM, CDR2 ANQGSEA. The CDR3 bases are TGCAGCGTTGGACAGAACACTGAAGCTTTCTTT. Translation gives CSVGQNTEAFF.

The V and J genes are TRBV7-8 and TRBJ1-4; D is ambiguous. Between the trimmed V and J ends, which lost 3 bases and 8 bases, there was a span of 13 bases. Germline V lookup: CDR1 SGHVS, CDR2 FQNEAQ. The CDR3 sequence is 14 residues long. The CDR3 DNA reads TGTGCCAGCAGCTTCGGACGTACGAAAGAAAAACTGTTTTTT. This encodes CASSFGRTKEKLFF.

V usage is TRBV15 and J usage is TRBJ2-5; D is unresolved. Germline V lookup: CDR1 LNHNV, CDR2 YYDKDF (reference sequence). The CDR3 contains 13 residues. Trimming shortened V by 5 bases and J by 1 base, and 8 bases separated the two germline ends. The CDR3 is CATSAQTQETQYF. The CDR3 nucleotides are TGTGCCACCAGCGCACAGACCCAAGAGACCCAGTACTTC. The whole variable domain, filled in from reference TRBV15 and TRBJ2-5, reads DAMVIQNPRYQVTQFGKPVTLSCSQTLNHNVMYWYQQKSSQAPKLLFHYYDKDFNNEADTPDNFQSRRPNTSFCFLDIRSPGLGDTAMYLCATSAQTQETQYFGPGTRLLVL.

The rearrangement uses TRBV3-1 and TRBJ2-3, with D tentatively TRBD1 or TRBD2 (5 bases each). CDR1 LGHDT and CDR2 YNNKEL come from the germline V gene (reference sequence). CDR3 length: 18 residues. Trimming removed 0 bases at V and 1 base at J, with 17 bases between. The CDR3 reads CASSQDTEGPLRTDTQYF. CDR3 coding DNA: TGTGCCAGCAGCCAAGATACTGAGGGACCCCTCCGCACAGATACGCAGTATTTT.

This rearrangement joins TRBV5-1 to TRBJ2-1, with TRBD2 as a possible D gene (6 bases). The V gene lost 1 base and the J gene lost 12 bases, with 20 bases spanning the gap. The CDR3 covers 15 residues. Germline CDR1 is SGHRS and CDR2 is YFSETQ. The CDR3 loop is CASSLLASGEVGQFF. The DNA for the CDR3 is TGCGCCAGCAGCTTGCTAGCTTCGGGGGAGGTCGGGCAGTTCTTC. Together with reference TRBV5-1 and TRBJ2-1, the CDR3 gives the full variable domain: KAGVTQTPRYLIKTRGQQVTLSCSPISGHRSVSWYQQTPGQGLQFLFEYFSETQRNKGNFPGRFSGRQFSNSRSEMNVSTLELGDSALYLCASSLLASGEVGQFFGPGTRLTVL.

Only a few counts were recorded for this clonotype. The J gene is TRBJ1-1, the V gene TRBV4-3, with D perhaps TRBD1 (5 bases). The CDR3 consists of 15 residues. The V end lost 0 bases, the J end lost 5 bases, and 13 bases lay between the germline ends. In germline, CDR1 is LGHNA, CDR2 YSLEER. In nucleotides, the CDR3 is TGCGCCAGCAGCCAAGATCCCCAGGGTAGGACTGAAGCTTTCTTT. As protein: CASSQDPQGRTEAFF.

V and J are TRBV7-8 and TRBJ2-2; possibly TRBD1 for D (7 bases). Germline values: CDR1 SGHVS, CDR2 FQNEAQ. V lost 2 bases to trimming and J lost 5 bases, with 12 bases between them. The CDR3 totals 15 residues. CDR3 in amino acids: CASSLQTGRTGELFF. CDR3 bases: TGTGCCAGCAGCTTACAGACAGGGAGGACCGGGGAGCTGTTTTTT.

The CDR3 spells CASNPTRANTEAFF. The CDR3 region has the DNA TGCGCCAGCAACCCGACCAGGGCTAACACTGAAGCTTTCTTT. The V call is TRBV5-1, the J call TRBJ1-1; D might be TRBD1 (5 bases). Trimming stripped 6 bases from V and 2 bases from J, with 14 bases between. CDR1 and CDR2 (germline): SGHRS, YFSETQ. The length of the CDR3 is 14 residues.

This chain uses TRBV6-5 with TRBJ1-2; D might be TRBD1 (5 bases). Trimming took off 2 bases at V and 4 bases at J, with 8 bases between the two ends. This CDR3 comprises 13 residues. Looked up from germline, CDR1 is MNHEY and CDR2 is SVGAGI. CDR3 amino acids: CASSYRGGYGYTF. The CDR3 nucleotides read TGTGCCAGCAGTTACAGGGGAGGCTATGGCTACACCTTC.

This clonotype has a count of ten or more. The rearrangement links TRBV28 to TRBJ1-1; maybe TRBD1 (5 bases). Per the germline V gene, CDR1 is MDHEN and CDR2 is SYDVKM. This CDR3 is 14 amino acids long. With 5 bases removed from V and 6 bases from J, the gap between germline ends came to 16 bases. The CDR3 bases are TGTGCCAGCAGTCCCCTTGGGGGGAGCCCTGAAGCTTTCTTT. Encoded protein: CASSPLGGSPEAFF.

In its sample, this clonotype was seen many times. This chain uses TRBV7-2 with TRBJ2-5; D not resolved. This CDR3 has 13 residues. The V end lost 1 base, the J end lost 3 bases, and 6 bases lay between the germline ends. Germline CDR1 is SGHTA and CDR2 is FQGNSA. CDR3 loop: CASSLGPEETQYF. The CDR3 DNA follows: TGTGCCAGCAGCTTAGGGCCAGAAGAGACCCAGTACTTC.

The chain is built from TRBV4-3 and TRBJ2-7; 9 positions agree with TRBD1. The CDR3 length is 15 residues. In germline, CDR1 is LGHNA, CDR2 YSLEER. V gave up 4 bases and J gave up 5 bases; unmatched junction bases: 9. This CDR3 is CASSRAQGANDEQYF. As DNA, the CDR3 is TGCGCCAGCAGCCGGGCACAGGGGGCGAACGACGAGCAGTACTTC.

This clonotype has a count of ten or more. V is TRBV7-2 and J is TRBJ2-2; 7 nucleotides align to TRBD1. V lost 5 bases to trimming and J lost 6 bases; unmatched junction nucleotides: 6. This CDR3 has 14 amino acids. The V gene's germline CDR1 is SGHTA and CDR2 FQGNSA. This CDR3 reads CASSPPDRAGELFF. The CDR3, as DNA: TGTGCCAGCAGCCCCCCAGACAGGGCCGGGGAGCTGTTTTTT.

This clonotype appeared many times. The chain links TRBV4-2 to TRBJ2-1; D perhaps matches TRBD2 (5 bases). Trimming took off 0 bases at V and 6 bases at J, with 9 bases between the two ends. The V gene's germline CDR1 is LGHNA and CDR2 YNFKEQ. The CDR3 runs to 14 residues. CDR3 region: CASSQEVSVNEQFF. The CDR3 coding sequence is TGTGCCAGCAGCCAAGAAGTTAGCGTCAATGAGCAGTTCTTC.

This clonotype was found many times. CDR3 residues: CASSIRDRDVSPLHF. Here the CDR3 DNA reads TGTGCCAGCAGCATCCGGGACCGTGACGTCTCACCCCTCCACTTT. This chain uses TRBV7-2 with TRBJ1-6; tentative D call: TRBD1 (5 bases). Looked up from germline, CDR1 is SGHTA and CDR2 is FQGNSA. CDR3 length: 15 residues. V was cut by 5 bases and J by 10 bases, with 18 bases left in between.

This clonotype was seen a handful of times. The chain employs TRBV6-2 or TRBV6-3 and TRBJ2-1; 11 nucleotides match TRBD2. The CDR3 is made up of 19 amino acids. V gave up 3 bases and J gave up 2 bases; unmatched junction bases: 12. Germline CDR1 reads MNHEY; CDR2 reads SVGEGT. The CDR3 protein is CASSYGLAGGGRTYNEQFF. As DNA, the CDR3 is TGTGCCAGCAGTTATGGGCTAGCGGGAGGAGGGAGGACCTACAATGAGCAGTTCTTC.

This clonotype came up a few times. The chain has TRBV7-9 and TRBJ1-4, with D unclear. In germline, CDR1 is SEHNR, CDR2 FQNEAQ (reference sequence). CDR3 size: 14 residues. Trimming stripped 0 bases from V and 6 bases from J, with 8 bases between. CDR3 in DNA: TGTGCCAGCAGCTTAGCCACGAATCATGAAAAACTGTTTTTT. This gives the protein CASSLATNHEKLFF. The entire variable domain, with the rest obtained from reference TRBV7-9 and TRBJ1-4, is as follows: DTGVSQNPRHKITKRGQNVTFRCDPISEHNRLYWYRQTLGQGPEFLTYFQNEAQLEKSRLLSDRFSAERPKGSFSTLEIQRTEQGDSAMYLCASSLATNHEKLFFGSGTQLSVL.

The CDR3 nucleotides are TGTGCCAGCAGTTGGGGGACTGGGGCCAACGTCCTGACTTTC. It codes for CASSWGTGANVLTF. The V gene is TRBV28, the J gene TRBJ2-6; D possibly uses TRBD1 or TRBD2 (5 bases each). The germline gives CDR1 MDHEN, CDR2 SYDVKM. V was trimmed by 4 bases and J by 2 bases, leaving 6 bases between them. There are 14 residues in the CDR3.

The chain uses TRBV6-1 and TRBJ1-3; D is undetermined. V dropped 3 bases and J dropped 7 bases, with 10 bases sitting between them. This CDR3 region has 13 residues. Germline CDR1 and CDR2: MNHNS and SASEGT. CDR3 residues: CASSERVPNTIYF. In DNA form, the CDR3 reads TGTGCCAGCAGTGAGCGTGTTCCGAACACCATATATTTT.

This clonotype was seen a few times. The chain links TRBV7-9 to TRBJ1-2; no firm D call. The CDR3 extends over 15 amino acids. Germline CDR1 is SEHNR and CDR2 is FQNEAQ (reference sequence). V was clipped by 6 bases and J by 1 base, with 15 bases between them. As DNA, the CDR3 is TGTGCCAGCAGGGAAGGCGGGCGGAGTAACTATGGCTACACCTTC. Protein sequence: CASREGGRSNYGYTF.